This T cell receptor (beta chain) was identified in a study of cytomegalovirus exposure and HLA in healthy donors. Amplification used 60 Vbeta primers and 13 Jbeta primers. Repertoires were generated with immunoSEQ multiplex PCR, while TCRdb's copy carries only in-frame clones and drops some. The repertoire holds roughly 98,000 clones, with 60% to 80% as singletons. With regard to this clone: What it binds is not known.

With V trimmed by 3 bases and J by 16 bases, 8 bases remained unmatched. CDR1 is SQVTM and CDR2 is ANQGSEA in the germline V gene. The length of the CDR3 is 11 residues. Findings and limits, study-wide: Highly shared variants forming one cluster were likely a sequencing artifact. One later analysis reportedly identified an Asian-associated ancestry cluster that showed fewer N-insertions than the roughly 600-donor mean.

Although they were nominally healthy when sampled, donors likely had unrecorded immune exposures. The sequenced sample consisted of PBMCs. The receptor was derived from a man aged 40-49 years in good health and CMV-seronegative. The chain uses TRBV29-1 and TRBJ2-1, with TRBD2 matching 8 bases. This chain's CDR3 is CSVDRSGGKFF. DNA for the CDR3: TGCAGCGTTGATAGGAGCGGGGGCAAATTCTTC.